At least ten counts were recorded for the clone carrying this T cell receptor (beta chain). TCRdb reanalysed the reads using MiXCR and keeps one entry per CDR3 protein. The table lists roughly 100,000 distinct CDR3 sequences, more than 15% of them singletons. This entry is derived from a study of T cell repertoires in cytomegalovirus infection. Trimming cost V 5 bases and J 0 bases, with 13 bases left between them. Per germline, CDR1 SGHTA and CDR2 FQGNSA. The CDR3 runs to 15 residues. The gene calls are TRBV7-2 and TRBJ1-2, with TRBD1 as a possible D gene (6 bases). The receptor was isolated from a human donor in good health (CMV status not recorded). Some clones in this sample may be carry-over from other donors' samples. Sample: PBMCs. CDR3 DNA: TGTGCCAGCAGCCCACGCAGGGGATCTAACTATGGCTACACCTTC. This gives the protein CASSPRRGSNYGYTF.